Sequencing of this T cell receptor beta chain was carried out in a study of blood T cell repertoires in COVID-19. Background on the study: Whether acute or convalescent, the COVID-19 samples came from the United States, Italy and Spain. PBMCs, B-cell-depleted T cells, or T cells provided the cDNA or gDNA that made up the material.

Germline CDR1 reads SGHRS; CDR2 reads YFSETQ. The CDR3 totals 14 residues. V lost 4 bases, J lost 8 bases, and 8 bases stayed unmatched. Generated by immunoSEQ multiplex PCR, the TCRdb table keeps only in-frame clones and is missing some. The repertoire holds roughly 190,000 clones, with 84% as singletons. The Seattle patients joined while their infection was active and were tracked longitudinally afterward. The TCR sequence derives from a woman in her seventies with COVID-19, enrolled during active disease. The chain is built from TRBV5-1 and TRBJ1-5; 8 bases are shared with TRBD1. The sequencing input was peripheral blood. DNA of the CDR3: TGCGCCAGCAGCCAAGGACAGGGTTCGGAGCCCCAGCATTTT. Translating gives CASSQGQGSEPQHF.